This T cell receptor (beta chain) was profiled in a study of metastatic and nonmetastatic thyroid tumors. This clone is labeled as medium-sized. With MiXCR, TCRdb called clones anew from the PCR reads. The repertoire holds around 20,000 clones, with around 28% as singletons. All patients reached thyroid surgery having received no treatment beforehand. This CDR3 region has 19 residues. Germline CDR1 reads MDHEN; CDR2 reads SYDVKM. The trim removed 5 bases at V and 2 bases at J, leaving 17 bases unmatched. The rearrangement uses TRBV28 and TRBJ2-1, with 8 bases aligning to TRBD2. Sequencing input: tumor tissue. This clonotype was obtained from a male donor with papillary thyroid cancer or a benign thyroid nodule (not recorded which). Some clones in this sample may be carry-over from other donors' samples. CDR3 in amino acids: CASSPSSVTSGKTYNEQFF. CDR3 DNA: TGTGCCAGCAGTCCGTCGTCGGTAACTAGCGGCAAAACCTACAATGAGCAGTTCTTC.